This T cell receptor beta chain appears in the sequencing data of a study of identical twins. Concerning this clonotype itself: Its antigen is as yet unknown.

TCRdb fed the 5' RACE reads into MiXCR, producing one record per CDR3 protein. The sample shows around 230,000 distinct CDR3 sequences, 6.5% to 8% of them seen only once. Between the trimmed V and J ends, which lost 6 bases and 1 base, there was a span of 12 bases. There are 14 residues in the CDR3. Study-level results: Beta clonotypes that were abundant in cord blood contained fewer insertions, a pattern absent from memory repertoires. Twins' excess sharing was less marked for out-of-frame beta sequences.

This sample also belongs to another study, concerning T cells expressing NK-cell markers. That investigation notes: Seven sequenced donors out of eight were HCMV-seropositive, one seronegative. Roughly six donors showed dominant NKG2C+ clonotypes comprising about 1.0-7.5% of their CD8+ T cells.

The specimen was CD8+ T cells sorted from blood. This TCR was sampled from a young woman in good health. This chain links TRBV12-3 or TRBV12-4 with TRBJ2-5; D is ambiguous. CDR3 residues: CASSPLRSQETQYF. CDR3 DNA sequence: TGTGCCAGCAGCCCCTTGCGGAGCCAAGAGACCCAGTACTTC.